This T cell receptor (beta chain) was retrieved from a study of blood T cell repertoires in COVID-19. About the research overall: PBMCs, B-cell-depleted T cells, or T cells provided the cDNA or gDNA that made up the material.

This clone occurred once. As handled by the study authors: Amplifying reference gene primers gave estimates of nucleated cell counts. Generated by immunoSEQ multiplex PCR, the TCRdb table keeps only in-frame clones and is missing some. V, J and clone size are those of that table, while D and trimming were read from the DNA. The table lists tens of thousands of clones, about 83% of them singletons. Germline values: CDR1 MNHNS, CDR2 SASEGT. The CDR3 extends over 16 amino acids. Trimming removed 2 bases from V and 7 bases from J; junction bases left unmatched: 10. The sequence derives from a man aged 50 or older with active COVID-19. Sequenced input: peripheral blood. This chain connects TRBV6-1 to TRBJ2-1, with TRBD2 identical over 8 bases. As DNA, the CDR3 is TGTGCCAGCAGTGAATTCCCAGCGGGAGCGGGTAATGAGCAGTTCTTC. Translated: CASSEFPAGAGNEQFF.